The source of this T cell receptor beta chain is a study of T cell responses to AZD1222 COVID-19 vaccine. Findings and caveats of the study: Mostly white British, mostly female donors; authors suggested clonal diversity may be underestimated.

In regard to this clone: Its specificity is not known.

V lost 8 bases, J lost 8 bases, and 15 bases lay in between. The CDR3 contains 12 residues. Germline V gives CDR1 SEHNR, CDR2 FQNEAQ (reference sequence). The protocol was immunoSEQ multiplex PCR, while the TCRdb copy is restricted to in-frame clones and leaves out a portion. The sample holds 130,000 to 150,000 clones, roughly 92% seen once. The material sequenced was peripheral blood, taken on day 0 of AZD1222 vaccination. This chain connects TRBV7-9 to TRBJ1-2; no reliable D call. This receptor was identified in an adult in good health. The CDR3 reads CASLRLYGGYTF. CDR3 nucleotide sequence: TGTGCCAGCCTCAGACTGTACGGCGGCTACACCTTC. Drawing the rest from reference TRBV7-9 and TRBJ1-2, the complete variable domain is DTGVSQNPRHKITKRGQNVTFRCDPISEHNRLYWYRQTLGQGPEFLTYFQNEAQLEKSRLLSDRFSAERPKGSFSTLEIQRTEQGDSAMYLCASLRLYGGYTFGSGTRLTVV.